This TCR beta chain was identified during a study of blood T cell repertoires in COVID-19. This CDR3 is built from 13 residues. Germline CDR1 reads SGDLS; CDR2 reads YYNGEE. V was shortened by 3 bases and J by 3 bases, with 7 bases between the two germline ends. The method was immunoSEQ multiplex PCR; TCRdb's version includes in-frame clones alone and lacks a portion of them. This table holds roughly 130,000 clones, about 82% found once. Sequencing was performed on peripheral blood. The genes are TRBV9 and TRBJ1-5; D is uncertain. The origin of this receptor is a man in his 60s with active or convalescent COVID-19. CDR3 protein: CASSASYNQPQHF. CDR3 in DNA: TGTGCCAGCAGCGCCTCGTACAATCAGCCCCAGCATTTT.